The rows below give T cell receptor beta chains drawn from one sample of a study of blood T cell repertoires in COVID-19. Here immunoSEQ multiplex PCR was the method, and the copy in TCRdb shows in-frame clones only, minus some. This sample has 94,000 or so clones, with just over 85% found just once. Sequencing was performed on peripheral blood. All receptors derive from a woman aged 70-85 years with acute or convalescent COVID-19. Each CDR3 is given with its conserved first and last residue. Clone sizes are given selectively: once, few, many, or a class where the clone is expanded.

v_gene: TRBV12-3/TRBV12-4
abundance: .
CDR3aa: CASSGFPNQPQHF

v_gene: TRBV6-1
abundance: .
CDR3aa: CASSEGTMNTGGMQPQHF

v_gene: TRBV4-2
abundance: .
CDR3aa: CASSQDPSGNNSPLHF

v_gene: TRBV27
abundance: .
CDR3aa: CASSLGIIAGEDYEQFF

v_gene: TRBV15
abundance: .
CDR3aa: CATSRDGSSGIYNEQFF

v_gene: TRBV29-1
abundance: .
CDR3aa: CSVDGASGRYEQYF

v_gene: TRBV4-1
abundance: .
CDR3aa: CASSQERYYEQYF

v_gene: TRBV28
abundance: .
CDR3aa: CASSLIGVRRGNEKLFF

v_gene: TRBV9
abundance: .
CDR3aa: CASSVGTVVGELFF

v_gene: TRBV4-1
abundance: .
CDR3aa: CASRTGTSSSYEQYF

v_gene: TRBV4-1
abundance: .
CDR3aa: CASSHSNRFDEQYF

v_gene: TRBV7-3
abundance: few
CDR3aa: CASSSRGTEDYGYTF

v_gene: TRBV9
abundance: .
CDR3aa: CASSPQQGMNTEAFF

v_gene: TRBV7-9
abundance: many
CDR3aa: CASSLVNAGELFF

v_gene: TRBV6-5
abundance: .
CDR3aa: CASSTQLAGTQYF

v_gene: TRBV6-6
abundance: .
CDR3aa: CASKEQRMNTEAFF

v_gene: TRBV30
abundance: .
CDR3aa: CACRPGGGYTF

v_gene: TRBV2
abundance: .
CDR3aa: CASELHSEAFF

v_gene: TRBV21-1
abundance: .
CDR3aa: CASQRTTSTDTQYF